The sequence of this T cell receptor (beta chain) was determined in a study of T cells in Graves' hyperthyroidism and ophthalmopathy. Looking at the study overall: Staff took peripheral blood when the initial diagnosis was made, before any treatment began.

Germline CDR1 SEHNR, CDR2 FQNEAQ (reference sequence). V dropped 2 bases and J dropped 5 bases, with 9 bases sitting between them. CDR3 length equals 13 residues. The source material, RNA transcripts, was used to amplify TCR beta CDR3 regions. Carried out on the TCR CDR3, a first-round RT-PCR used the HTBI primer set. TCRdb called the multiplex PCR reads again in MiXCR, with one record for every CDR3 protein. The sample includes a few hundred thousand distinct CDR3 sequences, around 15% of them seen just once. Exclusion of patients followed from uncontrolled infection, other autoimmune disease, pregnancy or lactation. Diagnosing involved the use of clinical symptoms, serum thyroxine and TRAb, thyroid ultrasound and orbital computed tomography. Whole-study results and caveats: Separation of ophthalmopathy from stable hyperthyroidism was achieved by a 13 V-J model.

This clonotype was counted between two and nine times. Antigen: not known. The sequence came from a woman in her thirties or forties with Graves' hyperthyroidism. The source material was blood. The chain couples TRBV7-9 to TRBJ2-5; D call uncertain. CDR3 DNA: TGTGCCAGCAGCTTATTGCTGGAGGAGACCCAGTACTTC. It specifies CASSLLLEETQYF.